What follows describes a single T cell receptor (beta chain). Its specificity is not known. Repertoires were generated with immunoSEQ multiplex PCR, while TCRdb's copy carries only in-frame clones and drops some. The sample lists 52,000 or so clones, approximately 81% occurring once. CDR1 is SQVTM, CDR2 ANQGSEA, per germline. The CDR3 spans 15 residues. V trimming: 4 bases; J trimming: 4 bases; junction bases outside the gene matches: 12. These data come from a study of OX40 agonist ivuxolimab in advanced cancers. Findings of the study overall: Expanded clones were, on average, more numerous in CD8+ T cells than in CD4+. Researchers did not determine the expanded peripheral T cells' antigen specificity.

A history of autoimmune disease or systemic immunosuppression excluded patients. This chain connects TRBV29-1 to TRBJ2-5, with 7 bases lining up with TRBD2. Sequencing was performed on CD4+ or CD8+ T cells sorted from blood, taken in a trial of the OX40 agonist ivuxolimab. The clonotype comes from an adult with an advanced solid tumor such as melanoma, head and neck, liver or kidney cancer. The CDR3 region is CSVVVSGGRGETQYF. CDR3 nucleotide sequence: TGCAGCGTTGTTGTTAGCGGCGGGAGAGGAGAGACCCAGTACTTC.